This T cell receptor beta chain was sequenced during a study of T-cell reconstitution after alpha-beta-depleted transplantation in children. Overall study findings and caveats: Newly made T cells mostly supplied T-cell counts and diversity one year after transplant. Surviving recipient T cells and intrathymic progenitors accounted for some patients' high TCRbeta diversity at day 60.

The CDR3 is 15 amino acids. V was clipped by 3 bases and J by 3 bases, with 16 bases between them. CDR1 is SGHRS, CDR2 YFSETQ, per germline. Using unique molecular identifiers, the investigators prepared the TCRbeta library. TCRdb passed the PCR reads through MiXCR, listing each CDR3 protein once. The sample consists of 500,000 to 750,000 distinct CDR3 sequences, over 10% of them appearing once. About this clonotype itself: What it binds is not known.

This receptor was identified in a male patient between 10 and 17 years old who had a stem cell transplant for acute myeloid leukemia, so the T cells may come from the graft donor. The J gene is TRBJ2-7, the V gene TRBV5-1; D tentatively reads TRBD1 or TRBD2 (5 bases each). Material: PBMCs, mostly from graft donor cells, obtained 360 days after TCRalphabeta/CD19-depleted stem cell transplant. The CDR3 bases are TGCGCCAGCAGCTCCAAGGGGACGGATTACTACGAGCAGTACTTC. Translation: CASSSKGTDYYEQYF.